Described below is a single T cell receptor beta chain sequence and its context. This CDR3 is 14 amino acids long. Germline V gene sequence: CDR1 SGHTA, CDR2 FQGNSA. Trimming stripped 1 base from V and 8 bases from J, with 9 bases between. These data come from a study of T cell responses to AZD1222 COVID-19 vaccine. The repertoire was sequenced with immunoSEQ multiplex PCR; TCRdb's copy has only in-frame clones and lacks some. The sample records 120,000 or so clones, less than 95% being singletons. The chain couples TRBV7-2 to TRBJ1-6; perhaps TRBD1 as D (6 bases). The TCR was taken from an adult in good health. The sequencing here drew on peripheral blood, taken on day 0 of AZD1222 vaccination. The CDR3 reads CASSLDREDSPLHF. CDR3 DNA sequence: TGTGCCAGCAGCTTAGACAGGGAGGATTCACCCCTCCACTTT.